This T cell receptor (beta chain) was recovered during a study of vaccination and CD4 T cells after COVID-19. As for the study in general: Cells were stimulated with overlapping spike peptides from SARS-CoV-2, HCoV-NL63, HCoV-OC43 and HCoV-229E.

Worth noting for this clonotype: Its specificity is not known.

Time point denoted: late sampling 161 to 241 days after vaccination in a few convalescent patients. Indicated treatment: 10-day PBMC culture with coronavirus spike peptide pools or control peptides (ViraFEST assay). Peptide pool stimulation in ViraFEST expanded antigen-specific T cells, whose TCRs were then sequenced. With the Oncomine TCR Beta short-read assay, DNA from cultured CD4+ T cells was sequenced. One entry per CDR3 protein results from TCRdb running MiXCR on the PCR reads. The sample lists about 17,000 distinct CDR3 sequences, about 51% occurring once. The V gene's germline CDR1 is MNHEY and CDR2 SMNVEV (reference sequence). J gave up 2 bases and V 6 bases, and 5 bases lay outside the gene matches. The CDR3 runs to 16 residues.

This sequence was found in a human donor who had recovered from COVID-19. This sequence joins TRBV27 and TRBJ2-3, with 13 bases aligning to TRBD2. The sequencing here drew on CD4+ T cells from blood, cultured in vitro, taken about 7 months after SARS-CoV-2 vaccination. CDR3 DNA sequence: TGTGCCAGCAGCCTACTAGCGGGGGGGATCACAGATACGCAGTATTTT. As protein: CASSLLAGGITDTQYF.